The 9 T cell receptor beta chains presented below share a single source sample, sequenced in a study of beta chain features in type 1 diabetes (dated by TCRdb to the late 2010s). These receptors lack a known antigen. Libraries were built with the immunoSEQ multiplex PCR assay. All of the isolated RNA was reverse transcribed with the High Capacity cDNA Reverse Transcription Kit, so expressed TCRB transcripts were sequenced. The immuneACCESS repertoire file appears here via TCRdb, limited to in-frame rearrangements. These files lack a portion of the clones; in checked studies, under half of the deficit traces to unresolved V genes, and the cause of the others is not known. The sample table shows about 150,000 clones, and under 13% are seen once. More than 0.45% of the sample comes from the top ten. Summary of the overall study and its limitations: A moderate but significant shortening of TCRB CDR3 length was observed in type 1 diabetes patients in all four CD4+ subsets.

The sequenced material came from central memory CD4+ T cells from blood. These receptors originate from a man aged 30 to 45 with type 1 diabetes.

The chain combines TRBV28 with TRBJ2-1; 8 bases match TRBD2. With V trimmed by 0 bases and J by 0 bases, 7 bases remained unmatched. CDR1 and CDR2 from the germline V gene are MDHEN and SYDVKM. The CDR3 is 18 residues long. The CDR3 DNA sequence: TGTGCCAGCAGTTTATGGACTAGCGCCAAAAGCTCCTACAATGAGCAGTTCTTC. It codes for CASSLWTSAKSSYNEQFF.

This chain links TRBV28 with TRBJ1-2; 10 nucleotides match TRBD1. Germline loops: CDR1 MDHEN, CDR2 SYDVKM. V gave up 1 base and J gave up 5 bases; unmatched junction bases: 1. The CDR3 has 14 residues. CDR3 nucleotide sequence: TGTGCCAGCAGTTTATTGGACAGGGGGTATGGCTACACCTTC. This encodes CASSLLDRGYGYTF.

This clone was picked up a small number of times. The rearrangement joins TRBV6-6 to TRBJ1-4; TRBD1 agrees at 9 bases. The CDR3 covers 15 residues. With 6 bases clipped from V and 5 bases from J, the junction kept 7 bases outside the gene matches. CDR1 MNHNY and CDR2 SVGAGI come from the germline V gene (reference sequence). Here the CDR3 reads CASRGDRDVNEKLFF. In nucleotides, the CDR3 is TGTGCCAGCAGAGGGGACAGGGATGTGAATGAAAAACTGTTTTTT.

This rearrangement joins TRBV5-4 to TRBJ2-7, with TRBD2 as a possible D gene (5 bases). V was trimmed by 2 bases and J by 5 bases, leaving 14 bases between them. The CDR3 consists of 14 residues. CDR1 is SGHNT and CDR2 is YYREEE in the germline V gene (reference sequence). The CDR3 nucleotides are TGTGCCAGCAGCTTAACGGCTAGCACGGACGAGCAGTACTTC. This gives the protein CASSLTASTDEQYF. Using reference TRBV5-4 and TRBJ2-7 for the parts outside the CDR3, the full variable domain is ETGVTQSPTHLIKTRGQQVTLRCSSQSGHNTVSWYQQALGQGPQFIFQYYREEENGRGNFPPRFSGLQFPNYSSELNVNALELDDSALYLCASSLTASTDEQYFGPGTRLTVT.

This clone has a handful of counts. This chain connects TRBV7-9 to TRBJ1-2, with 7 nucleotides matching TRBD1. There are 13 residues in the CDR3. Germline loops: CDR1 SEHNR, CDR2 FQNEAQ (reference sequence). With V trimmed by 10 bases and J by 0 bases, 5 bases remained unmatched. The CDR3, as DNA: TGTGCCACCGATGGGACAGCTAACTATGGCTACACCTTC. It translates to CATDGTANYGYTF.

The sample holds a few counts of this clone. The V gene is TRBV30, the J gene TRBJ2-2; no definite D call. Trimming shortened V by 0 bases and J by 6 bases, and 8 bases separated the two germline ends. Germline lookup yields CDR1 GTSNPN and CDR2 SVGIG (reference sequence). This CDR3 has 13 residues. CDR3 sequence reads: CAWSVRVSGELFF. CDR3 bases: TGTGCCTGGAGTGTAAGAGTATCCGGGGAGCTGTTTTTT.

The chain is built from TRBV2 and TRBJ1-2; D is perhaps TRBD1 (6 bases). Germline CDR1 reads SNHLY; CDR2 reads FYNNEI. There are 14 residues in the CDR3. Trimming left V 3 bases short and J 2 bases short, with 10 bases between. Here the CDR3 reads CASSDYRVNYGYTF. The CDR3 bases are TGTGCCAGCAGTGACTACAGGGTGAACTATGGCTACACCTTC.

The chain carries TRBV28 and TRBJ1-2; 9 bases line up with TRBD1. Trimming cost V 4 bases and J 3 bases; bases outside gene matches: 6. The CDR3 runs 15 residues. Germline V gives CDR1 MDHEN, CDR2 SYDVKM. The CDR3 loop reads CASSSQGASYYGYTF. The CDR3 region has the DNA TGTGCCAGCAGTTCACAGGGGGCGTCTTACTATGGCTACACCTTC.

V usage is TRBV28 and J usage is TRBJ2-7; TRBD2 agrees at 14 bases. The trim removed 6 bases at V and 3 bases at J, leaving 4 bases unmatched. This CDR3 spans 15 amino acids. The V gene's germline CDR1 is MDHEN and CDR2 SYDVKM. The CDR3 nucleotides are TGTGCCAGCAGGGGGACTAGCGGGAGTCGCTACGAGCAGTACTTC. The encoded protein is CASRGTSGSRYEQYF.